This TCR beta chain was retrieved from a study of PD-L1 blockade in urothelial cancer. Study-wide results and limits: By 3 weeks, tumor-associated blood clones had expanded more in durable-benefit patients.

Sample time point: pretreatment peripheral blood. Points on this clone: The antigen is not known.

Germline CDR1 is SGHVS and CDR2 is FNYEAQ. CDR3 length: 15 residues. With V trimmed by 2 bases and J by 9 bases, 9 bases remained unmatched. Libraries were prepared by immunoSEQ multiplex PCR; TCRdb keeps only in-frame clonotypes and omits some of them. The sample yields 85,000 to 90,000 clones, over 75% seen once. The clonotype originates from a man in his 60s with urothelial cancer. The chain has TRBV7-6 and TRBJ2-5, with 10 bases matching TRBD2. The material sequenced was PBMCs, taken around atezolizumab (anti-PD-L1) treatment. The CDR3 DNA sequence: TGTGCCAGCAGCTTAAAAGCGGGGGGGTCCGTGGCCCAGTACTTC. Its translation is CASSLKAGGSVAQYF.